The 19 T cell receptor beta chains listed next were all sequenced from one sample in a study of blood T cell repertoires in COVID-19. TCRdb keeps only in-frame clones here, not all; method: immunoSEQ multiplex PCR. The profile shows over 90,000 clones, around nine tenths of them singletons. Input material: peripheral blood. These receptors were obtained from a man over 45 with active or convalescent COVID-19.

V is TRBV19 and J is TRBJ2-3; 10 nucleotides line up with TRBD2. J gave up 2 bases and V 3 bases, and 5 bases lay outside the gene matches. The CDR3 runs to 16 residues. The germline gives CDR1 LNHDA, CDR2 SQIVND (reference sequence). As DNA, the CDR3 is TGTGCCAGTAGTATCCAGACTAGCGGGTACACAGATACGCAGTATTTT. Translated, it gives CASSIQTSGYTDTQYF.

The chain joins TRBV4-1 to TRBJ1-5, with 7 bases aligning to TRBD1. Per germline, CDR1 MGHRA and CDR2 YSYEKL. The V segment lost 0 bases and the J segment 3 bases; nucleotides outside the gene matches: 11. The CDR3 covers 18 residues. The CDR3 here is CASSQEPSTGANNQPQHF. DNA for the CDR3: TGCGCCAGCAGCCAAGAGCCCTCCACAGGGGCTAACAATCAGCCCCAGCATTTT.

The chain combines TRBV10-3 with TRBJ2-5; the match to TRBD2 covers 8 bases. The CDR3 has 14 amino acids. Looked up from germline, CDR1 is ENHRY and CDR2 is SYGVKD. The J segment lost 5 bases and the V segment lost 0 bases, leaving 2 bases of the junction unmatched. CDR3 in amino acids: CAISESPGGETQYF. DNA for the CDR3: TGTGCCATCAGTGAGTCTCCGGGGGGGGAGACCCAGTACTTC.

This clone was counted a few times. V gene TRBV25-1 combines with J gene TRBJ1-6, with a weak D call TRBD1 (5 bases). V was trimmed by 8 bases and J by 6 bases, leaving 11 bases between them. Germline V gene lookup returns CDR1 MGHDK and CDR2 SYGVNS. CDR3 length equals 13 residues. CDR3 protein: CASGRGTNSPLHF. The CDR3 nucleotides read TGTGCCAGCGGCCGCGGGACTAATTCACCCCTCCACTTT.

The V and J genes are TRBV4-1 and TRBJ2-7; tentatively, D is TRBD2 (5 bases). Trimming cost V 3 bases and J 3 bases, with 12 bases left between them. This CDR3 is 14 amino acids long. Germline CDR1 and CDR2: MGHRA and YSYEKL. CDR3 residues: CASSQHPGSYEQYV. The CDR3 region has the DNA TGCGCCAGCAGCCAGCACCCGGGGAGCTACGAGCAGTACGTC.

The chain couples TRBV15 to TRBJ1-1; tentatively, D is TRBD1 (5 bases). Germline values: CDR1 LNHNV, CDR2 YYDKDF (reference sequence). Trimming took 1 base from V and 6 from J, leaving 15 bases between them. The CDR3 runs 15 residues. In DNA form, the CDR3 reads TGTGCCACCAGCAGAGGGGGGGGGTACCCTTCTGAAGCTTTCTTT. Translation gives CATSRGGGYPSEAFF.

CDR3 region: CASSNLPSEAFF. The DNA of the CDR3 is TGTGCCAGCAGCAACCTACCCTCCGAAGCTTTCTTT. The rearrangement links TRBV11-2 to TRBJ1-1; D gene unclear. This CDR3 region has 12 residues. Germline V gives CDR1 SGHAT, CDR2 FQNNGV. With 5 bases removed from V and 8 bases from J, the gap between germline ends came to 12 bases.

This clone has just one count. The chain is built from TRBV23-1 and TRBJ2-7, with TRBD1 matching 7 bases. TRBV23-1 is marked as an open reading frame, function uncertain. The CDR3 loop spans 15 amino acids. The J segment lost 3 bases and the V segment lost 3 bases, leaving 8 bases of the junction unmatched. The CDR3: CASSQGTAGIYEQYV. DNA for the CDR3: TGCGCCAGCAGTCAGGGGACAGCTGGGATCTACGAGCAGTACGTC.

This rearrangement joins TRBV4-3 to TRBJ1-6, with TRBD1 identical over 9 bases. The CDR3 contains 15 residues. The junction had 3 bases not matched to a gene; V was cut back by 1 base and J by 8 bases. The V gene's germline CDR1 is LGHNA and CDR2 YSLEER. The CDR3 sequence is CASSQGQGDYSPLHF. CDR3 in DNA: TGCGCCAGCAGCCAAGGACAGGGGGATTATTCACCCCTCCACTTT.

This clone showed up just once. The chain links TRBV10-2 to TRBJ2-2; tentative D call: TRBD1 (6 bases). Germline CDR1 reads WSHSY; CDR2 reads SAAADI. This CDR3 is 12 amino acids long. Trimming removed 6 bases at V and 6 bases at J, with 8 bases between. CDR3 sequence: CASRQGAGELFF. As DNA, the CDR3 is TGCGCCAGCAGACAGGGCGCCGGGGAGCTGTTTTTT.

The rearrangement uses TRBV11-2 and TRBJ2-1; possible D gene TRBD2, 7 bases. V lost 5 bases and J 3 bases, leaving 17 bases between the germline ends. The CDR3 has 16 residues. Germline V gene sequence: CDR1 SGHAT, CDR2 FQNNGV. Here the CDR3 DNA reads TGTGCCAGCAGCCGAAAGGGAGGGGGTTTCTACAATGAGCAGTTCTTC. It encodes CASSRKGGGFYNEQFF.

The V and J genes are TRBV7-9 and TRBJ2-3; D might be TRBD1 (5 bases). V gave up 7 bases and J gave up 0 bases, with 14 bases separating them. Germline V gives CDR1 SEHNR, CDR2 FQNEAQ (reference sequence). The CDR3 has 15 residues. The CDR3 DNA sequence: TGTGCCAGCAAGTCGAAGGGGTCTAGCACAGATACGCAGTATTTT. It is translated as CASKSKGSSTDTQYF.

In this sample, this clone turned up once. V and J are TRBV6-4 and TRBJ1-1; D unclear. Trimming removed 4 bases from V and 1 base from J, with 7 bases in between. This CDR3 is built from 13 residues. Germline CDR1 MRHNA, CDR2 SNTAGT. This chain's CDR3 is CASSASRNTEAFF. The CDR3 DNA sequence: TGTGCCAGCAGTGCCTCTCGGAACACTGAAGCTTTCTTT.

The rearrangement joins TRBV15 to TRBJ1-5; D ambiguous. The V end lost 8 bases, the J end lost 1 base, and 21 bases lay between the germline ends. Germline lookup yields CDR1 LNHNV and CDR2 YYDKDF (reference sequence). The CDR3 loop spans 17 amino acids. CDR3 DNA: TGTGCCACCCGGAGTATCAGCGAATTTGGGAGCAATCAGCCCCAGCATTTT. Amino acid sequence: CATRSISEFGSNQPQHF.

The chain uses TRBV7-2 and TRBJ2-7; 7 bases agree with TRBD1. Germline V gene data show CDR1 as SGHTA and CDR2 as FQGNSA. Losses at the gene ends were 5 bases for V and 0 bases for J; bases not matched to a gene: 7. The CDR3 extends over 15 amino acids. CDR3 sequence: CASSPGQVASYEQYF. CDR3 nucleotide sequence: TGTGCCAGCAGCCCCGGACAGGTTGCCTCCTACGAGCAGTACTTC.

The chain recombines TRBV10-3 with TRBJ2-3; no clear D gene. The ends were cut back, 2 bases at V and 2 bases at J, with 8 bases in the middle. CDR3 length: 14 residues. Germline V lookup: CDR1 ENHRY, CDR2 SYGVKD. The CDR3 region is CAISEEEITDTQYF. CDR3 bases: TGTGCCATCAGTGAGGAGGAGATCACAGATACGCAGTATTTT.

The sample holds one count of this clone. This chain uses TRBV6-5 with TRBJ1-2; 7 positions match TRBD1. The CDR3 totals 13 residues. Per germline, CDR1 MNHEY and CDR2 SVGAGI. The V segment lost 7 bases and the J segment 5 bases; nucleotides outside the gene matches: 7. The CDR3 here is CASNPGQSYGYTF. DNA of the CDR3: TGTGCCAGCAACCCGGGACAGTCGTATGGCTACACCTTC.

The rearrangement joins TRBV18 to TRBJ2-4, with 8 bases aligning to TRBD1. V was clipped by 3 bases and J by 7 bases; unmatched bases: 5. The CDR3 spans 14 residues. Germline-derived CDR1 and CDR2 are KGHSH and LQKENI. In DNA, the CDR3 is TGTGCCAGCTCACCTGCGGACAGGGAGAACATTCAGTACTTC. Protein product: CASSPADRENIQYF.

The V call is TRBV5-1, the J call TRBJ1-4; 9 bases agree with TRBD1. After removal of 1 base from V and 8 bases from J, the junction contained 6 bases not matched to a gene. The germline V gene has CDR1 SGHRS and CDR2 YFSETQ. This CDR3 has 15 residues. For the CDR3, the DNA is TGCGCCAGCAGCTTGACAAGGGACAGGGCCGAAAAACTGTTTTTT. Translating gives CASSLTRDRAEKLFF.